This T cell receptor beta chain was sequenced during a study of metastatic and nonmetastatic thyroid tumors (dated by TCRdb to the early 2020s). Broadly, across the study: The researchers compared repertoires between peripheral blood samples and tumor or nodule tissue samples from patients with malignant or benign thyroid disease. The full study reports these points: In both blood and tumor samples, malignant tumors were reported to have significantly higher TCR beta diversity than benign nodules.

None of the patients had been given any treatment before thyroid surgery. The study retrospectively analysed patient clinical samples collected from about 2012 to 2018 using T-cell receptor beta sequencing. Receptors were amplified or captured by PCR. This sample was sequenced with an Illumina HiSeq 4000. High-throughput sequencing was used to profile the TCR beta-chain CDR3 region of each patient. In the source study's methods: Drawing on CDR3 differences between clinicopathological groups, the researchers built a classifier meant to tell apart patients with distant-metastatic papillary thyroid cancer. Repertoire diversity was assessed with the Shannon index, and tumor-blood repertoire similarity with the Morisita-Horn index. TCRdb took the public reads, trimmed them with fastp at Q25, ran MiXCR for clone calling and kept in-frame beta chains. Clone size and V and J calls follow TCRdb, not the original study. Here the sample has roughly 30,000 clones; under 20% occur a single time. The ten largest account for around 7.5% of the sample.

V loses 4 bases of germline sequence and J loses 3 bases, and the interval between the two ends is 15 bases. Taken from the germline V gene, the CDR1 and CDR2 loops are KGHDR and SFDVKD. The CDR3 goes from the cysteine to the phenylalanine over 16 residues. Only the CDR3 portion is preserved as DNA: 48 bases, with reading frame beginning at the first base. The table lists this clone with many counts. Its specific antigen is unknown. No much larger clone exists at a distance of one base, and base qualities are not known. This chain joins TRBV24-1 to TRBJ1-5; a tentative D match to TRBD1 spans 5 bases. Specimen: blood. The receptor was isolated from a female donor with papillary thyroid cancer or a benign thyroid nodule (not recorded which). Some clones in this sample may be carry-over from other donors' samples. The DNA reads TGTGCCACCAGTGAGGGTAAGGGACGGCCCAATCAGCCCCAGCATTTT. This encodes CATSEGKGRPNQPQHF.